Here is one T cell receptor (beta chain) with its context. Trimming removed 4 bases from V and 1 base from J, with 11 bases in between. Per the germline V gene, CDR1 is DFQATT and CDR2 is SNEGSKA (reference sequence). The CDR3 runs to 13 residues. This specimen comes from a study of CD8 T cells in Susac syndrome. Reverse transcription of roughly 0.45 to 1 ug RNA was carried out with random hexamers. TCRdb re-called the immunoSEQ multiplex PCR reads with MiXCR, one entry per CDR3 protein. This sample carries around 270,000 distinct CDR3 sequences, approximately 85% of them seen once, and the ten largest clones take 0.21%.

This sequence was found in a human donor with multiple sclerosis. The chain links TRBV20-1 to TRBJ2-7; tentative D call: TRBD1 (5 bases). Sequencing input: CD8+ T cells from PBMCs. The CDR3 loop is CSATGSGSYEQYF. The CDR3 nucleotides read TGCAGTGCTACAGGGTCCGGGTCCTACGAGCAGTACTTC.